The entry that follows covers one TCR beta chain sequence. Its antigen specificity is not known. No much larger clone is present one base from it, and per-base qualities are unavailable. Unmatched junction bases come to 11, with V trimmed by 5 bases and J by 3 bases. The CDR3 sequence holds 16 residues, the cysteine and phenylalanine included. Left in the record is the CDR3 DNA by itself, 48 bases read in frame from the first base. Looking up the germline V gene yields CDR1 SGHTA and CDR2 FQGNSA. This record belongs to a study of control samples from healthy donors and cancer patients (TCRdb year 2020). Receptor libraries were prepared by the immunoSEQ multiplex PCR assay. In its TCRdb copy, this immuneACCESS table keeps in-frame sequences only and misses some clones. Where compared with another copy, unresolved V genes explain less than half of these, and the others have no known cause. For this sample there are 130,000 or so clones; over 85% appear just once. The biggest ten clones account for about 7.9% of the sample.

This TCR derives from a man aged 50-59 years with head and neck cancer. The chain is made from TRBV7-2 and TRBJ1-2; 8 central nucleotides agree with TRBD1. The sample was PBMCs. DNA sequence: TGTGCCAGCAGCGACGGCTCGCAGGGGGCCTACTATGGCTACACCTTC. Its translation reads: CASSDGSQGAYYGYTF.